What follows are 6 T cell receptor beta chains derived from one specimen sequenced in a study of blood T cells in healthy people across ages. For the second PCR, which ran for about 7 to 11 cycles, a sample-barcoded 5' primer and a J-beta primer mix were used. TCRdb re-analysed the 5' RACE reads in MiXCR, keeping a single row per CDR3 protein. The sample includes around 1.7 million distinct CDR3 sequences, 28% of them seen just once. Sequenced sample: blood. Source of these receptors: a woman aged 25-40 years in good health.

This clonotype has more than one count but fewer than ten. The genes are TRBV20-1 and TRBJ1-2, with a tentative D call TRBD1 (6 bases). This CDR3 region has 12 residues. Trimming took 4 bases from V and 4 from J, leaving 10 bases between them. Germline V CDR1 and CDR2: DFQATT, SNEGSKA (reference sequence). This CDR3 is CSANVRGYGYTF. The CDR3 region has the DNA TGCAGTGCTAATGTCAGGGGCTATGGCTACACCTTC.

The chain carries TRBV20-1 and TRBJ2-1; 11 positions match TRBD2. The DNA end is more similar to TRBJ2-7, so the J call may be wrong. There are 16 residues in the CDR3. Germline-derived CDR1 and CDR2 are DFQATT and SNEGSKA (reference sequence). CDR3 sequence: CSALPTSGISYNEQYF. CDR3 sequence (DNA): TGCAGTGCTTTACCGACTAGCGGGATCTCCTACAATGAGCAGTACTTC.

There are a few counts of this clonotype. The rearrangement uses TRBV15 and TRBJ2-7, with D perhaps matching TRBD1 or TRBD2 (6 bases each). From germline, CDR1 is LNHNV and CDR2 YYDKDF (reference sequence). The CDR3 consists of 17 residues. The V and J ends lost 1 base and 5 bases respectively, with 21 bases between them. This CDR3 reads CATSRVGARPGANEQYF. Here the CDR3 DNA reads TGTGCCACCAGCAGAGTTGGGGCCAGGCCGGGGGCCAACGAGCAGTACTTC.

This clonotype was observed a few times. The chain combines TRBV3-1 with TRBJ2-5, with 8 bases aligning to TRBD2. The J call may be mistaken, given a closer DNA end match to TRBJ2-7. From germline, CDR1 is LGHDT and CDR2 YNNKEL (reference sequence). The CDR3 runs to 13 residues. For the CDR3, the DNA is TGTGCCAGCAACCTCACTAGCGGCTACGAGCAGTACTTC. Its translation: CASNLTSGYEQYF.

The chain joins TRBV20-1 to TRBJ2-1; TRBD2 aligns across 13 bases. The CDR3 sequence is 14 residues long. Germline-derived CDR1 and CDR2 are DFQATT and SNEGSKA (reference sequence). V was pared by 5 bases and J by 6 bases, with 4 bases of the junction left unmatched. Here the CDR3 reads CSAPLAGGLNEQFF. The CDR3 region has the DNA TGCAGTGCTCCACTAGCGGGAGGGCTCAATGAGCAGTTCTTC.

The genes are TRBV5-1 and TRBJ2-1, with unresolved D. The assigned J gene may be wrong: the sequence end matches TRBJ2-7 better. Germline V gives CDR1 SGHRS, CDR2 YFSETQ. The CDR3 totals 13 residues. As DNA, the CDR3 is TGCGCCAGCAGCTTAGATGCCTACAATGAGCAGTACTTC. Translation gives CASSLDAYNEQYF.